The TCR beta chain described here comes from a study of cytomegalovirus exposure and HLA in healthy donors. Study observations and caveats: Overall, around 160 TCR beta chains were annotated as cytomegalovirus-associated. A subsequent analysis found that TCR clusters from the first cohort also tended to co-occur in the 120 or so validation repertoires, with approximately 94% of cluster scores above 0. In vitro, three CMV-associated chains proved specific for CMV antigens.

On this clone itself: Its matching antigen is unknown.

While the first cohort had around 700 subjects, the donors belonged to the separate validation cohort of roughly 130 subjects. Sequencing was performed with immunoSEQ multiplex PCR; in TCRdb, only in-frame clones are kept and a portion is missing. The table has around 190,000 clones, roughly 85% seen once; the top ten hold 16%. V was clipped by 4 bases and J by 8 bases; unmatched bases: 14. CDR1 is SGDLS and CDR2 is YYNGEE in the germline V gene. The CDR3 sequence is 16 residues long. The sequenced sample consisted of PBMCs. The chain carries TRBV9 and TRBJ2-2; TRBD1 matches at 7 bases. The receptor was isolated from a man younger than 30 in good health and CMV-seropositive. CDR3 DNA: TGTGCCAGCAGCCTTTCCCGGGACAGACATGAAGGGGAGCTGTTTTTT. Translation: CASSLSRDRHEGELFF.